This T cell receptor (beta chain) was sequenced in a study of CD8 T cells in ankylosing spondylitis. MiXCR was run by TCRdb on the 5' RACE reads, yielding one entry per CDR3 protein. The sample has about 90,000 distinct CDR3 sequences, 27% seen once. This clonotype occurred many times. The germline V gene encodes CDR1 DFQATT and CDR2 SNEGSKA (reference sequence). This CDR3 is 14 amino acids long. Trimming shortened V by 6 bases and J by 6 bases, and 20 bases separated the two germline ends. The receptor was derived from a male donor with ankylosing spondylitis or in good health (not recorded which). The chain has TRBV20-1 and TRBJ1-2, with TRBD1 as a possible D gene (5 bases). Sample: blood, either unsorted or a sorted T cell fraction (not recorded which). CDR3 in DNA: TGCAGTGCCCTGGAACCGGGGCATCTGGATGGCTACACCTTC. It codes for CSALEPGHLDGYTF.